A single sample is the source of the 30 T cell receptor beta chains below, sequenced in a study of human T cells and chemical hapten exposure (dated by TCRdb to the early 2020s). Libraries were constructed by RACE. These reads were obtained on a NextSeq 500. Starting from the raw public reads, TCRdb applied fastp trimming at Q25, assembled clones with MiXCR and retained in-frame beta chains. Here each entry gathers all rows of one CDR3 protein and keeps the most common genes and DNA. The sample data list over 65,000 distinct CDR3 sequences, and roughly 11% of these were observed just once. The top ten constitute roughly 1.5% of the sample. The time point label of this sample denotes: patch test 2, 6 weeks after DPC sensitization. The treatment or condition label of this sample denotes: therapeutic diphenylcyclopropenone sensitization with weekly scalp DPC. The sequencing here drew on whole blood, taken in connection with sensitization to the hapten diphenylcyclopropenone (DPC). The origin of the receptors is a man younger than 30 with alopecia areata. Some clones in this sample may be carry-over from other donors' samples.

There are many counts of this clonotype. CDR3 nucleotide sequence: TGTGCCAGCTCACCCTCAGAGAGGGCTGGCTACACCTTC. Translation: CASSPSERAGYTF. V and J are TRBV18 and TRBJ1-2; D is uncertain. This CDR3 has 13 residues. V lost 3 bases and J 7 bases, leaving 12 bases between the germline ends. CDR1 is KGHSH and CDR2 is LQKENI in the germline V gene.

The V gene is TRBV20-1, the J gene TRBJ2-7; 7 nucleotides agree with TRBD1. This CDR3 has 13 amino acids. J was trimmed by 5 bases and V by 3 bases; bases with no gene match: 7. The V gene's germline CDR1 is DFQATT and CDR2 SNEGSKA (reference sequence). The CDR3 spells CSASTGADNEQYV. The CDR3 bases are TGCAGTGCTAGCACAGGGGCAGATAACGAGCAGTACGTC.

In this sample, this clonotype turned up a few times. The genes are TRBV5-1 and TRBJ2-2, with TRBD2 matching over 9 bases. CDR1 is SGHRS and CDR2 is YFSETQ in the germline V gene. V shed 3 bases, J shed 5 bases, and the junction held 5 bases outside the gene matches. This CDR3 contains 15 residues. CDR3 residues: CASSSSGGPTGELFF. The CDR3 DNA reads as TGCGCCAGCAGCTCGAGCGGGGGGCCGACCGGGGAGCTGTTTTTT.

This clonotype has a count of ten or more. The rearrangement joins TRBV4-3 to TRBJ1-4, with D possibly TRBD1 on 6 matching bases. Germline-derived CDR1 and CDR2 are LGHNA and YSLEER. With 1 base removed from V and 3 bases from J, the gap between germline ends came to 18 bases. The CDR3 runs 18 residues. The CDR3 nucleotides read TGCGCCAGCAGCCAAGTGTTATTGCCGGACAGCCCTAATGAAAAACTGTTTTTT. It yields the protein CASSQVLLPDSPNEKLFF.

The rearrangement links TRBV25-1 to TRBJ1-5; TRBD1 matches at 8 bases. Per the germline V gene, CDR1 is MGHDK and CDR2 is SYGVNS. Trimming took 6 bases from V and 3 from J; bases not matched to a gene: 7. The CDR3 sequence is 15 residues long. CDR3 protein: CASSATGGTNQPQHF. Here the CDR3 DNA reads TGTGCCAGCAGCGCTACAGGGGGGACCAATCAGCCCCAGCATTTT.

In its sample, this clonotype was seen a few times. The chain carries TRBV7-2 and TRBJ2-7, with 7 bases identical to TRBD1. This CDR3 region has 14 residues. The V gene's germline CDR1 is SGHTA and CDR2 FQGNSA. Losses at the gene ends were 5 bases for V and 2 bases for J; bases not matched to a gene: 6. CDR3 sequence: CASSADRATYEQYF. In DNA, the CDR3 is TGTGCCAGCAGCGCTGACAGGGCTACCTACGAGCAGTACTTC.

CDR3 amino acids: CASSLASGASTDTQYF. DNA of the CDR3: TGTGCCAGCAGCTTAGCTAGCGGGGCTTCCACAGATACGCAGTATTTT. The J gene is TRBJ2-3, the V gene TRBV7-9; 8 nucleotides line up with TRBD2. CDR1 SEHNR and CDR2 FQNEAQ come from the germline V gene (reference sequence). V shed 0 bases and J 2 bases; nucleotides not matched to a gene: 4. The CDR3 runs 16 residues.

In this sample, this clonotype turned up many times. The chain links TRBV12-3 or TRBV12-4 to TRBJ1-5; D not certain. V lost 3 bases to trimming and J lost 0 bases, with 6 bases between them. CDR3 length: 14 amino acids. The CDR3 spells CASSLGNSNQPQHF. CDR3 DNA sequence: TGTGCCAGCAGTTTGGGGAATAGCAATCAGCCCCAGCATTTT.

This clonotype has ten or more counts. The V gene is TRBV7-3, the J gene TRBJ2-2; D possibly corresponds to TRBD1 (6 bases). Trimming removed 6 bases from V and 0 bases from J, with 14 bases in between. This CDR3 has 16 residues. Germline V gene data show CDR1 as SGHTA and CDR2 as FQGTGA. CDR3 in amino acids: CASRPTGTTNTGELFF. The CDR3 region has the DNA TGTGCCAGCAGACCTACCGGGACAACGAACACCGGGGAGCTGTTTTTT.

This clonotype turned up a few times. The chain couples TRBV7-9 to TRBJ1-4; D may be TRBD1 (6 bases). The CDR3 extends over 16 amino acids. Germline CDR1 SEHNR, CDR2 FQNEAQ (reference sequence). V lost 3 bases to trimming and J lost 0 bases, with 11 bases between them. The CDR3: CASSLKGGATNEKLFF. In DNA form, the CDR3 reads TGTGCCAGCAGCTTGAAGGGGGGTGCAACTAATGAAAAACTGTTTTTT.

The chain has TRBV28 and TRBJ1-5, with a weak D call TRBD1 (5 bases). The CDR3 extends over 15 amino acids. Germline CDR1 and CDR2: MDHEN and SYDVKM. V was shortened by 4 bases and J by 6 bases, with 16 bases between the two germline ends. CDR3 protein: CASSWGGTGSQPQHF. The CDR3 coding sequence is TGTGCCAGCAGTTGGGGCGGCACTGGAAGTCAGCCCCAGCATTTT.

This clonotype was counted ten times or more. The chain joins TRBV6-2 or TRBV6-3 to TRBJ1-1; 7 bases fit TRBD1. The CDR3 loop spans 15 amino acids. Germline V lookup: CDR1 MNHEY, CDR2 SVGEGT. Losses at the gene ends were 6 bases for V and 1 base for J; bases not matched to a gene: 8. The CDR3 protein is CASSPARDRNTEAFF. In DNA form, the CDR3 reads TGTGCCAGCAGCCCCGCCCGGGACAGGAACACTGAAGCTTTCTTT.

The rearrangement joins TRBV5-4 to TRBJ1-6; perhaps TRBD1 as D (6 bases). The CDR3 is made up of 15 amino acids. Trimming removed 1 base from V and 4 bases from J, with 9 bases in between. Germline loops: CDR1 SGHNT, CDR2 YYREEE (reference sequence). DNA for the CDR3: TGTGCCAGCAGCTTGTACAGGGTGTATAATTCACCCCTCCACTTT. Translating gives CASSLYRVYNSPLHF. Using reference TRBV5-4 and TRBJ1-6 for the parts outside the CDR3, the full variable domain is ETGVTQSPTHLIKTRGQQVTLRCSSQSGHNTVSWYQQALGQGPQFIFQYYREEENGRGNFPPRFSGLQFPNYSSELNVNALELDDSALYLCASSLYRVYNSPLHFGNGTRLTVT.

This sequence joins TRBV2 and TRBJ2-2, with 11 nucleotides matching TRBD2. V dropped 9 bases and J dropped 2; count of bases not matched to a gene: 5. There are 15 residues in the CDR3. Germline assignment: CDR1 SNHLY and CDR2 FYNNEI. The CDR3 DNA sequence: TGTGCCAGTATTGGGACTAGCGGTAACACCGGGGAGCTGTTTTTT. Translation gives CASIGTSGNTGELFF.

CDR3 loop: CASSRKQGSEAFF. In DNA, the CDR3 is TGTGCCAGCAGCCGCAAACAGGGTTCTGAAGCTTTCTTT. The chain uses TRBV7-3 and TRBJ1-1; D is possibly TRBD1 (6 bases). This CDR3 has 13 amino acids. The germline gives CDR1 SGHTA, CDR2 FQGTGA. V lost 5 bases, J lost 6 bases, and 13 bases lay in between.

This clonotype was detected many times. The chain links TRBV4-3 to TRBJ2-5; possibly TRBD2 for D (5 bases). Deletions cut 2 bases from V and 4 bases from J, with 8 bases between. This CDR3 comprises 13 residues. Germline CDR1 reads LGHNA; CDR2 reads YSLEER. CDR3 protein: CASSQRGRETQYF. In DNA, the CDR3 is TGCGCCAGCAGCCAACGGGGTAGAGAGACCCAGTACTTC.

This clonotype was detected ten times or more. V usage is TRBV28 and J usage is TRBJ1-4; D is undetermined. CDR3 length: 12 amino acids. V was cut by 6 bases and J by 4 bases, with 6 bases left in between. Germline lookup yields CDR1 MDHEN and CDR2 SYDVKM. CDR3 sequence: CASSGNNEKLFF. The CDR3 DNA is TGTGCCAGCAGCGGGAATAATGAAAAACTGTTTTTT.

The V gene is TRBV7-8, the J gene TRBJ1-5; D is ambiguous. The V end was cut by 7 bases, the J end by 5 bases, with 18 bases between. This CDR3 comprises 15 residues. Germline-derived CDR1 and CDR2 are SGHVS and FQNEAQ. CDR3 in amino acids: CASTNGVGGDQPQHF. The CDR3 nucleotides read TGTGCCAGCACCAACGGGGTGGGCGGAGATCAGCCCCAGCATTTT.

This clonotype was detected a few times. The rearrangement links TRBV7-9 to TRBJ2-2; 9 bases align to TRBD1. J gave up 6 bases and V 5 bases, and 7 bases lay outside the gene matches. Per the germline V gene, CDR1 is SEHNR and CDR2 is FQNEAQ (reference sequence). The CDR3 runs to 15 residues. CDR3 coding DNA: TGTGCCAGCAGCCCTCGGACAGGGGAGGCCGGGGAGCTGTTTTTT. The encoded protein is CASSPRTGEAGELFF. The entire variable domain, with the rest obtained from reference TRBV7-9 and TRBJ2-2, is as follows: DTGVSQNPRHKITKRGQNVTFRCDPISEHNRLYWYRQTLGQGPEFLTYFQNEAQLEKSRLLSDRFSAERPKGSFSTLEIQRTEQGDSAMYLCASSPRTGEAGELFFGEGSRLTVL.

The V call is TRBV5-1, the J call TRBJ2-1; 7 bases align to TRBD1. The CDR3 is 15 amino acids. The junction had 5 bases not matched to a gene; V was cut back by 5 bases and J by 0 bases. From germline, CDR1 is SGHRS and CDR2 YFSETQ. DNA for the CDR3: TGCGCCAGCAGTAACGACAGGGTCTCCTACAATGAGCAGTTCTTC. It is translated as CASSNDRVSYNEQFF.

This clonotype was counted a few times. The V gene is TRBV4-3, the J gene TRBJ1-5, with D perhaps TRBD1 (5 bases). CDR1 and CDR2 from the germline V gene are LGHNA and YSLEER. This CDR3 has 16 residues. Trimming took 0 bases from V and 6 from J, leaving 15 bases between them. In DNA, the CDR3 is TGCGCCAGCAGCCAAGATTGGCCAGGGTCCGGTCAGCCCCAGCATTTT. Encoded protein: CASSQDWPGSGQPQHF.

The V gene is TRBV19, the J gene TRBJ2-3; 7 nucleotides align to TRBD1. The V gene's germline CDR1 is LNHDA and CDR2 SQIVND (reference sequence). J lost 7 bases, V lost 3 bases, and 13 bases had no gene match. The CDR3 has 16 residues. CDR3 in DNA: TGTGCCAGTAGTATCATTCCGACAGGGTGGATGAATACGCAGTATTTT. This gives the protein CASSIIPTGWMNTQYF.

This clonotype was detected a few times. CDR3 nucleotides: TGCGCCAGCAGCCAAGAGGGGGGACAGGCCTCCACCGGGGAGCTGTTTTTT. It translates to CASSQEGGQASTGELFF. The V and J genes are TRBV4-3 and TRBJ2-2; 8 nucleotides match TRBD1. CDR1 LGHNA and CDR2 YSLEER come from the germline V gene. Losses at the gene ends were 0 bases for V and 4 bases for J; bases not matched to a gene: 7. This CDR3 is 17 amino acids long.

This clonotype was detected many times. CDR3 nucleotides: TGTGCCAGCAGCAACATGGGGGAAGATTCACCCCTCCACTTT. This translates into CASSNMGEDSPLHF. The chain links TRBV7-3 to TRBJ1-6; maybe TRBD1 (5 bases). This CDR3 is 14 amino acids long. Per germline, CDR1 SGHTA and CDR2 FQGTGA. V lost 5 bases and J 8 bases, leaving 13 bases between the germline ends.

This clonotype was picked up many times. The gene calls are TRBV7-9 and TRBJ2-5; TRBD2 might be the D (7 bases). Per the germline V gene, CDR1 is SEHNR and CDR2 is FQNEAQ (reference sequence). The CDR3 extends over 13 amino acids. Trimming shortened V by 5 bases and J by 5 bases, and 12 bases separated the two germline ends. CDR3: CASSRGGTETQYF. For the CDR3, the DNA is TGTGCCAGCAGCAGGGGGGGCACTGAGACCCAGTACTTC. The whole variable domain, remainder taken from reference TRBV7-9 and TRBJ2-5, is DTGVSQNPRHKITKRGQNVTFRCDPISEHNRLYWYRQTLGQGPEFLTYFQNEAQLEKSRLLSDRFSAERPKGSFSTLEIQRTEQGDSAMYLCASSRGGTETQYFGPGTRLLVL.

In this sample, this clonotype turned up a few times. This chain joins TRBV6-2 or TRBV6-3 and TRBJ2-1; D is undetermined. The CDR3 has 15 residues. V was trimmed by 2 bases and J by 4 bases, leaving 12 bases between them. Germline CDR1 and CDR2: MNHEY and SVGEGT. The CDR3 reads CASSYGASPYNEQFF. As DNA, the CDR3 is TGTGCCAGCAGTTACGGTGCAAGCCCATACAATGAGCAGTTCTTC.

The V and J genes are TRBV20-1 and TRBJ2-1; no clear D gene. Trimming cost V 6 bases and J 7 bases, with 13 bases left between them. Germline CDR1 DFQATT, CDR2 SNEGSKA (reference sequence). The CDR3 extends over 12 amino acids. The CDR3 DNA reads as TGCAGTGCGTTAGGAGCAAGGAATGAGCAGTTCTTC. It yields the protein CSALGARNEQFF.

This clonotype has more than one count but fewer than ten. The chain couples TRBV18 to TRBJ1-2, with 9 positions matching TRBD1. V trimming: 3 bases; J trimming: 5 bases; junction bases outside the gene matches: 10. The CDR3 has 16 residues. The V gene's germline CDR1 is KGHSH and CDR2 LQKENI. CDR3 coding DNA: TGTGCCAGCTCACCTGGACGGACAGGGGACGGATATGGCTACACCTTC. It specifies CASSPGRTGDGYGYTF.

As for this clonotype: A much larger clone lies a single base off, so this may be a read error. The chain links TRBV9 to TRBJ2-3; no clear D gene. There are 15 residues in the CDR3. Trimming removed 0 bases from V and 4 bases from J, with 12 bases in between. Germline V lookup: CDR1 SGDLS, CDR2 YYNGEE. This CDR3 reads CASSVGVFRSDTQYF. CDR3 coding DNA: TGTGCCAGCAGCGTAGGGGTATTCAGGTCAGATACGCAGTATTTT.

The chain links TRBV5-1 to TRBJ2-5; TRBD1 is a possible D gene (5 bases). Deletions cut 6 bases from V and 1 base from J, with 16 bases between. CDR3 length: 15 amino acids. From germline, CDR1 is SGHRS and CDR2 YFSETQ. The CDR3 reads CASNKNTGTQETQYF. The CDR3 DNA sequence: TGCGCCAGCAACAAAAACACAGGAACCCAAGAGACCCAGTACTTC.